The 4 T cell receptor beta chains given below trace back to one sample, sequenced in a study of OX40 agonist ivuxolimab in advanced cancers. The data were produced by immunoSEQ multiplex PCR, yet TCRdb's version contains in-frame clones alone and is incomplete. Here the sample spans tens of thousands of clones, approximately 86% being singletons. The sample in question was CD4+ or CD8+ T cells sorted from blood, obtained in a trial of the OX40 agonist ivuxolimab. The receptor source for this set is an adult with an advanced solid tumor such as melanoma, head and neck, liver or kidney cancer.

The chain couples TRBV25-1 to TRBJ1-4; D unclear. The V gene's germline CDR1 is MGHDK and CDR2 SYGVNS. This CDR3 is 14 amino acids long. V was cut by 1 base and J by 3 bases, with 6 bases left in between. The CDR3 here is CASSESGPNEKLFF. In DNA form, the CDR3 reads TGTGCCAGCAGTGAATCCGGGCCTAATGAAAAACTGTTTTTT. The whole variable domain, filled in from reference TRBV25-1 and TRBJ1-4, reads EADIYQTPRYLVIGTGKKITLECSQTMGHDKMYWYQQDPGMELHLIHYSYGVNSTEKGDLSSESTVSRIRTEHFPLTLESARPSHTSQYLCASSESGPNEKLFFGSGTQLSVL.

The chain has TRBV6-4 and TRBJ1-1, with D hard to call. Looked up from germline, CDR1 is MRHNA and CDR2 is SNTAGT. V shed 0 bases and J shed 9 bases, with 11 bases lying between them. This CDR3 contains 13 residues. CDR3 nucleotides: TGTGCCAGCAGTGACTCCCTGGGTGTGAAAGCTTTCTTT. This gives the protein CASSDSLGVKAFF.

The rearrangement uses TRBV6-1 and TRBJ1-2, with TRBD1 identical over 7 bases. This CDR3 has 14 residues. V was clipped by 3 bases and J by 8 bases; unmatched bases: 9. In germline, CDR1 is MNHNS, CDR2 SASEGT. The CDR3 spells CASSDLGGSGGYTF. The CDR3, as DNA: TGTGCCAGCAGTGACTTAGGGGGCAGTGGCGGCTACACCTTC.

The V gene is TRBV5-1, the J gene TRBJ2-5, with D hard to call. V was clipped by 5 bases and J by 1 base, with 3 bases between them. Germline V gene sequence: CDR1 SGHRS, CDR2 YFSETQ. This CDR3 has 11 amino acids. CDR3 residues: CASRAQETQYF. The CDR3 DNA reads TGCGCCAGCAGGGCCCAAGAGACCCAGTACTTC.